This T cell receptor (beta chain) is drawn from a study of blood T cell repertoires in COVID-19. Background on the study: PBMCs, B-cell-depleted T cells, or T cells were the source of the cDNA or gDNA that made up the material.

In the original analysis: From reference gene primer amplification, estimates of nucleated cell counts were derived. The method was immunoSEQ multiplex PCR; TCRdb's version includes in-frame clones alone and lacks a portion of them. V and J calls and clone size come straight from that table; D and trimming were deduced from the DNA. The sample has about 170,000 clones; 80% to 90% are singletons. Trimming cost V 4 bases and J 5 bases, with 11 bases left between them. Germline CDR1 and CDR2: SGHTA and FQGTGA. This CDR3 is built from 13 residues. The genes are TRBV7-3 and TRBJ2-5; D gene ambiguous. The specimen was peripheral blood. The receptor was derived from a woman between 70 and 85 years old who had recovered from COVID-19. The CDR3 nucleotides read TGTGCCAGCAGCTCAAGCCCCGGGGAGACCCAGTACTTC. Its translation: CASSSSPGETQYF. Drawing the rest from reference TRBV7-3 and TRBJ2-5, the complete variable domain is GAGVSQTPSNKVTEKGKYVELRCDPISGHTALYWYRQSLGQGPEFLIYFQGTGAADDSGLPNDRFFAVRPEGSVSTLKIQRTERGDSAVYLCASSSSPGETQYFGPGTRLLVL.